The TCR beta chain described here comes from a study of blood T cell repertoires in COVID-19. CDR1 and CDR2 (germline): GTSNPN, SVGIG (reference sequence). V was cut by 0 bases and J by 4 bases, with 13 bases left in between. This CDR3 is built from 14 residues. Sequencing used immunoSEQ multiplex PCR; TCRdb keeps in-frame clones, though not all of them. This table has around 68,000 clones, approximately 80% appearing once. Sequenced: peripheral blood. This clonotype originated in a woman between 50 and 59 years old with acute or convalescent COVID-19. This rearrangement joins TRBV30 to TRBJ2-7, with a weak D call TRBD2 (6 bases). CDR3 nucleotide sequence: TGTGCCTGGAGTGTAACCCGGGGGAGGTACGAGCAGTACTTC. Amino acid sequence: CAWSVTRGRYEQYF.